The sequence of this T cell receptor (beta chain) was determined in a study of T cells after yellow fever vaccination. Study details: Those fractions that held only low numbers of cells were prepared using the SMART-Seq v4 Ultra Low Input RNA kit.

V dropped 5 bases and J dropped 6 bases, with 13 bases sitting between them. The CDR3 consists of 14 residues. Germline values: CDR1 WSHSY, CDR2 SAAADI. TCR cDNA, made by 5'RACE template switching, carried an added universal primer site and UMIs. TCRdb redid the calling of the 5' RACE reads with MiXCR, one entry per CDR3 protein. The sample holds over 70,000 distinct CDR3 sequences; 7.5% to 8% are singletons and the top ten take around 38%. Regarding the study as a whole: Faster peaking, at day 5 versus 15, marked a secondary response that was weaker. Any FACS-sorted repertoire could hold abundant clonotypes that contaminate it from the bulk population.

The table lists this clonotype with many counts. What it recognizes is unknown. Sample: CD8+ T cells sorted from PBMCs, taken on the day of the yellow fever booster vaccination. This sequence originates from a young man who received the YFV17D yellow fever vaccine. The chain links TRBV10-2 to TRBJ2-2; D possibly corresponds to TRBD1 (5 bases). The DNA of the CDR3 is TGCGCCAGCAGTCCAACAAGGGGATCCGGGGAGCTGTTTTTT. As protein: CASSPTRGSGELFF.